This T cell receptor beta chain was captured by sequencing in a study of blood T cell repertoires in COVID-19. At the level of the study: Specimens from acute and convalescent COVID-19 originated in the United States, Italy and Spain. Sources were T cells, B-cell-depleted T cells, or PBMCs; the material itself was cDNA or gDNA.

In the original analysis: Amplifying reference gene primers gave estimates of nucleated cell counts. The repertoire was sequenced with immunoSEQ multiplex PCR; TCRdb's copy has only in-frame clones and lacks some. V and J calls plus clone size are reproduced from that table; the DNA served to infer D and trimming. Of about 260,000 clones in the sample, around 83% are singletons; the top ten hold approximately 4%. V was clipped by 0 bases and J by 6 bases; unmatched bases: 7. This CDR3 spans 16 amino acids. Germline assignment: CDR1 KGHDR and CDR2 SFDVKD. This clone was seen only once. The sequence came from a man in his late teens or twenties with active or convalescent COVID-19. The V and J genes are TRBV24-1 and TRBJ2-1, with 7 bases aligning to TRBD2. Sequencing was performed on peripheral blood. CDR3 amino acids: CATSDLGGRPANEQFF. CDR3 in DNA: TGTGCCACCAGTGATTTGGGCGGGAGACCAGCCAATGAGCAGTTCTTC.